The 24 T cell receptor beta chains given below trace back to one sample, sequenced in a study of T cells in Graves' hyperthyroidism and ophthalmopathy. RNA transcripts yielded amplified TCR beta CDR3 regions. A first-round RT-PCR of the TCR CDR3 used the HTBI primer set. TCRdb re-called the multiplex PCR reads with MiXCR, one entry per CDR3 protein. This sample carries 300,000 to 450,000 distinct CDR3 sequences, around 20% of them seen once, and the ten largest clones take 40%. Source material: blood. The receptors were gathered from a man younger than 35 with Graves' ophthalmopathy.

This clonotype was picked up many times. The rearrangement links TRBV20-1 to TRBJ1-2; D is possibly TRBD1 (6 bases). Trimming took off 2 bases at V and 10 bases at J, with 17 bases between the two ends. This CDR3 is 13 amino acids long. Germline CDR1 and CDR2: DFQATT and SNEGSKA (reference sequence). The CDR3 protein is CSARLPPQGAYTF. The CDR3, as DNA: TGCAGTGCTAGACTACCCCCACAGGGTGCCTACACCTTC.

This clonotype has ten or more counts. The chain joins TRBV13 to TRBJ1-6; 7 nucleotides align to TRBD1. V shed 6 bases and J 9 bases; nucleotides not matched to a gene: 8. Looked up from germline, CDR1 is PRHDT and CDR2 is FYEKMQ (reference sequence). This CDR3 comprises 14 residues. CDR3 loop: CASRKEGARSPLHF. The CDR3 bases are TGTGCCAGCAGGAAAGAGGGGGCGCGTTCACCCCTCCACTTT.

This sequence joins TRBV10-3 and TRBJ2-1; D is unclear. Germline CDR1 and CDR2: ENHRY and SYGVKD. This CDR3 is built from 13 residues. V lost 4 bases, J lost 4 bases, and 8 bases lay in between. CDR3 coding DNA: TGTGCCATCAGTGGCCCACAATACAATGAGCAGTTCTTC. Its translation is CAISGPQYNEQFF.

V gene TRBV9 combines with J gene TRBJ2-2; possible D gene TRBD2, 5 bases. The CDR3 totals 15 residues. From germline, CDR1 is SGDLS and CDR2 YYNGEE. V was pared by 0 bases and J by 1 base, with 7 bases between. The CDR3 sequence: CASSVAGRNTGELFF. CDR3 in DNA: TGTGCCAGCAGCGTAGCGGGGAGGAACACCGGGGAGCTGTTTTTT.

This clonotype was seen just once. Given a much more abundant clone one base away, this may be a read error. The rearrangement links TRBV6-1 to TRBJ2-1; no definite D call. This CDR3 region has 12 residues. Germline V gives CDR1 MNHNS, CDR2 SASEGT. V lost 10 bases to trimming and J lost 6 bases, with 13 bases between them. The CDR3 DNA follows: TGTGCCAACACCCGGGTAGGCAATGAGCAGTTCTTC. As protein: CANTRVGNEQFF.

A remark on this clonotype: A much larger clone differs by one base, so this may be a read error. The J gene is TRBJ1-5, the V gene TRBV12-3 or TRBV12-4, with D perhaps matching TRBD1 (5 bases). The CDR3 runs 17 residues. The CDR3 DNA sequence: TGTGCCAGCAGTTTTAGTGTCAGGGACTATAGCGATCAGCCCCAGCATTTT. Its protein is CASSFSVRDYSDQPQHF.

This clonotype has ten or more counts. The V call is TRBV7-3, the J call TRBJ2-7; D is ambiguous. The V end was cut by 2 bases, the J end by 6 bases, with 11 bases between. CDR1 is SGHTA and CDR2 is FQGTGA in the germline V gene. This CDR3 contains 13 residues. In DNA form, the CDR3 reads TGTGCCAGCAGCTTAGGGGTCCGCGGCGAGCAGTACTTC. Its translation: CASSLGVRGEQYF.

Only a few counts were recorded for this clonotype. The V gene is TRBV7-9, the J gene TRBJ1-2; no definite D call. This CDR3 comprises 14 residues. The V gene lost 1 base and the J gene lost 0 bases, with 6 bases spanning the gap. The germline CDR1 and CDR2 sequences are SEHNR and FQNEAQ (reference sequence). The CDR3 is CASSLGGSNYGYTF. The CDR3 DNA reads TGTGCCAGCAGCTTAGGCGGATCTAACTATGGCTACACCTTC.

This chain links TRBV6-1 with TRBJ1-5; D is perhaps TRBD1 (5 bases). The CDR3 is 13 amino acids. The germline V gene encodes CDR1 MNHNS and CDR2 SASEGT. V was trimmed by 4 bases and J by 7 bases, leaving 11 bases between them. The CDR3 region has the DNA TGTGCCAGCAGTGGGCCAGGGTGGCAGCCCCAGCATTTT. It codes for CASSGPGWQPQHF.

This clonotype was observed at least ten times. DNA for the CDR3: TGCAGTGCTGATCAGGGGGCCAACGAGCAGTACTTC. Translation: CSADQGANEQYF. The rearrangement links TRBV20-1 to TRBJ2-7; 8 bases are shared with TRBD1. Germline V gene sequence: CDR1 DFQATT, CDR2 SNEGSKA (reference sequence). V lost 5 bases to trimming and J lost 5 bases; unmatched junction nucleotides: 5. The CDR3 extends over 12 amino acids.

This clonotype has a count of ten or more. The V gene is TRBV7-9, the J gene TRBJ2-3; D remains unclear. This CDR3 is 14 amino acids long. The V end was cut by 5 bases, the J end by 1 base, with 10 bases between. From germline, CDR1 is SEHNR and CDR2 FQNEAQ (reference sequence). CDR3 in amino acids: CASSDLLGTDTQYF. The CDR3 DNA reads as TGTGCCAGCAGCGACTTATTGGGCACAGATACGCAGTATTTT.

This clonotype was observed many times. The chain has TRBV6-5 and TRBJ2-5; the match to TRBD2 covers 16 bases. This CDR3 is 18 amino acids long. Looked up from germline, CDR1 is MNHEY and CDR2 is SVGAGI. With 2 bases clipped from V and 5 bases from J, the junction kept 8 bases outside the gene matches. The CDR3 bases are TGTGCCAGCAGTTACCCGGGACTAGCGGGGGGGCCGGGGGAGACCCAGTACTTC. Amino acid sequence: CASSYPGLAGGPGETQYF.

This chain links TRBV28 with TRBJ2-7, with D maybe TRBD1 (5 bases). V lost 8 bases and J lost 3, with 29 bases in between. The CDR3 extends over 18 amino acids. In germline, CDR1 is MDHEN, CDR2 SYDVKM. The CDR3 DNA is TGTGCCAGCCTTCTGAGCCCTGGACACAACAATCTACGCTACGAGCAGTACTTC. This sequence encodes CASLLSPGHNNLRYEQYF.

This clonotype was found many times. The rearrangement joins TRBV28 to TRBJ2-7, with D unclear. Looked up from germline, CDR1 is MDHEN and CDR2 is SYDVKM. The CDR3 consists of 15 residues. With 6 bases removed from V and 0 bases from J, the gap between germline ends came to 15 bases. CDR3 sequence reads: CASRLGQDRSYEQYF. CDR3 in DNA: TGTGCCAGCAGGCTTGGGCAGGACCGCTCCTACGAGCAGTACTTC.

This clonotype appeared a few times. CDR3: CASSSGGGPPEKLFF. The CDR3 bases are TGTGCCAGCAGCTCAGGGGGGGGGCCCCCGGAGAAACTGTTTTTT. V gene TRBV2 combines with J gene TRBJ1-4, with 7 bases that match TRBD1. CDR3 size: 15 residues. V was clipped by 6 bases and J by 11 bases; unmatched bases: 15. Germline CDR1 reads SNHLY; CDR2 reads FYNNEI.

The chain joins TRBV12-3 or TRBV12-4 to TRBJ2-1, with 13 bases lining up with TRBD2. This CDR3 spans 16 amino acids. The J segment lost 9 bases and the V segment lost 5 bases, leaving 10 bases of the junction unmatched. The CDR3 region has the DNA TGTGCCAGCAGTGGCACGACTAGCGGGGGGCGGGGTGAGCAGTTCTTC. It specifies CASSGTTSGGRGEQFF.

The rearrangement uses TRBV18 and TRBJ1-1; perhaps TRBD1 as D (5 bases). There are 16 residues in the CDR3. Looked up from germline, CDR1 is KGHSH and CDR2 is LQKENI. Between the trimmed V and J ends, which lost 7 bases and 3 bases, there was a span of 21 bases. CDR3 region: CASFLNSGSGHTEAFF. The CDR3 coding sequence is TGTGCCAGCTTTCTGAATTCAGGGTCGGGGCACACTGAAGCTTTCTTT.

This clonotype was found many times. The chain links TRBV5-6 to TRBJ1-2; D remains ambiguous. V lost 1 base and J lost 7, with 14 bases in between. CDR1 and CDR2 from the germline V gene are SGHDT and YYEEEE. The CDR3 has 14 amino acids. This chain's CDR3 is CASSLQEQYPGYTF. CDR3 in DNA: TGTGCCAGCAGCTTGCAGGAACAGTATCCTGGCTACACCTTC.

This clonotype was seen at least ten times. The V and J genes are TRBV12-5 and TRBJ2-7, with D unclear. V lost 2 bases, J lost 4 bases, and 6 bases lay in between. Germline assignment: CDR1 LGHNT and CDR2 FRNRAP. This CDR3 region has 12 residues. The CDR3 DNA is TGTGCTAGTGGTTTGCAGAGATACGAGCAGTACTTC. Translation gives CASGLQRYEQYF.

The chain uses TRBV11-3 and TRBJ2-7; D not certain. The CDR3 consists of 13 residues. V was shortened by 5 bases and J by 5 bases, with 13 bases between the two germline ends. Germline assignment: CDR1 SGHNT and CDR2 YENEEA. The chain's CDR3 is CASSPAANHEQYF. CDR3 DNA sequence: TGTGCCAGCAGCCCTGCAGCGAACCACGAGCAGTACTTC.

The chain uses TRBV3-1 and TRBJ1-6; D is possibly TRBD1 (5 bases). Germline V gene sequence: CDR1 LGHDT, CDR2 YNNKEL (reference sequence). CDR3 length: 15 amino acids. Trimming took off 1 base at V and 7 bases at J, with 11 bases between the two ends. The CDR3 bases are TGTGCCAGCAGCCAAGGAGGGGAATTGAATTCACCCCTCCACTTT. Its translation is CASSQGGELNSPLHF.

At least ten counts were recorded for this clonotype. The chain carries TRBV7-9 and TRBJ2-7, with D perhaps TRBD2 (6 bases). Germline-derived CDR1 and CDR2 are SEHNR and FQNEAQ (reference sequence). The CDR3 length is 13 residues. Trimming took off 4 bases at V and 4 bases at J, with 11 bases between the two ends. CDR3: CASSSGTLYEQYF. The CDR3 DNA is TGTGCCAGCAGCTCCGGGACTTTATACGAGCAGTACTTC.

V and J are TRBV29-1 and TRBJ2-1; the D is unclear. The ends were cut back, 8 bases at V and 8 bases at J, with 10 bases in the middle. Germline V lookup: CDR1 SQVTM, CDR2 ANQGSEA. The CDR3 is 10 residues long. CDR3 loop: CSYGIDEQFF. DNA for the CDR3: TGCAGCTACGGAATCGATGAGCAGTTCTTC.

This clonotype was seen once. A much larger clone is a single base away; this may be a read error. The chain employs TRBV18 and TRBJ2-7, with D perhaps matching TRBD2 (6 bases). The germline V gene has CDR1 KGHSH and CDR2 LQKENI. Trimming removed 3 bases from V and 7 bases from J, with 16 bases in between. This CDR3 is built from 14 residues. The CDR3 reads CASSPPGRSNEQYF. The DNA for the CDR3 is TGTGCCAGCTCACCCCCCGGGAGATCCAATGAGCAGTACTTC.